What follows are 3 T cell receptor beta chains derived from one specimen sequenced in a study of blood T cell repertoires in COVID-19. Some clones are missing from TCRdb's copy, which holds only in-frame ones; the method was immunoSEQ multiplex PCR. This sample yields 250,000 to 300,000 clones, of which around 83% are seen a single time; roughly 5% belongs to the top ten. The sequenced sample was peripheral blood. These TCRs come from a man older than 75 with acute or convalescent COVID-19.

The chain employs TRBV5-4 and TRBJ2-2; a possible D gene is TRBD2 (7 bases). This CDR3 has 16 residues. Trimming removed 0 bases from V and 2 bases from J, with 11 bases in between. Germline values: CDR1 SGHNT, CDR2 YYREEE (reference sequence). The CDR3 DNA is TGTGCCAGCAGCTTGGCCGGGGGGCGAAACACCGGGGAGCTGTTTTTT. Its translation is CASSLAGGRNTGELFF. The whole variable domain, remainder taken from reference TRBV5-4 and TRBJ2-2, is ETGVTQSPTHLIKTRGQQVTLRCSSQSGHNTVSWYQQALGQGPQFIFQYYREEENGRGNFPPRFSGLQFPNYSSELNVNALELDDSALYLCASSLAGGRNTGELFFGEGSRLTVL.

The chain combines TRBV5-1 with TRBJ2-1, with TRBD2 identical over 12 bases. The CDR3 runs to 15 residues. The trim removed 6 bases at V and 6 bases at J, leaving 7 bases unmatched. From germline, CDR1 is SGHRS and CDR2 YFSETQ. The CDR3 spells CASTLAGGRSNEQFF. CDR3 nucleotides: TGCGCCAGCACCCTAGCGGGAGGGCGGAGCAATGAGCAGTTCTTC. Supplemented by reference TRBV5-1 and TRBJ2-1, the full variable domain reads KAGVTQTPRYLIKTRGQQVTLSCSPISGHRSVSWYQQTPGQGLQFLFEYFSETQRNKGNFPGRFSGRQFSNSRSEMNVSTLELGDSALYLCASTLAGGRSNEQFFGPGTRLTVL.

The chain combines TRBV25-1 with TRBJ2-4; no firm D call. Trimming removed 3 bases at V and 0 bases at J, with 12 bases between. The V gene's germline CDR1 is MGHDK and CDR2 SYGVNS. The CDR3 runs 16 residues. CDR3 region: CASSDYSSLAKNIQYF. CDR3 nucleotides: TGTGCCAGCAGTGATTACAGTTCGCTAGCCAAAAACATTCAGTACTTC.